This T cell receptor (beta chain) is drawn from a study of T cell repertoires in cytomegalovirus infection. Overall study context: Carrying CMV and the relevant HLA type showed in public TCR beta signatures.

TCRdb used MiXCR to reprocess the reads, holding one entry per CDR3 protein. The table lists about 100,000 distinct CDR3 sequences, less than 25% of them singletons. Study-level points and caveats: CMV-specific HLA-C-restricted TCR beta clonotypes dominated the ex vivo response. There were carriers of CMV plus the relevant HLA, and cumulative public TCR beta family frequency identified them.

The table lists this clonotype with a few counts. Its antigen is still unknown. Trimming took 0 bases from V and 2 from J; bases not matched to a gene: 6. Germline lookup yields CDR1 SQVTM and CDR2 ANQGSEA. CDR3 length: 18 residues. The gene calls are TRBV29-1 and TRBJ2-2; 13 positions agree with TRBD2. The sequenced sample was CD8+ T cells from PBMCs. The receptor was isolated from a human donor in good health (CMV status not recorded). Some clones in this sample may be carry-over from other donors' samples. CDR3 region: CSVEETSGRAQNTGELFF. The CDR3 nucleotides are TGCAGCGTTGAAGAAACTAGCGGGAGGGCCCAAAACACCGGGGAGCTGTTTTTT.